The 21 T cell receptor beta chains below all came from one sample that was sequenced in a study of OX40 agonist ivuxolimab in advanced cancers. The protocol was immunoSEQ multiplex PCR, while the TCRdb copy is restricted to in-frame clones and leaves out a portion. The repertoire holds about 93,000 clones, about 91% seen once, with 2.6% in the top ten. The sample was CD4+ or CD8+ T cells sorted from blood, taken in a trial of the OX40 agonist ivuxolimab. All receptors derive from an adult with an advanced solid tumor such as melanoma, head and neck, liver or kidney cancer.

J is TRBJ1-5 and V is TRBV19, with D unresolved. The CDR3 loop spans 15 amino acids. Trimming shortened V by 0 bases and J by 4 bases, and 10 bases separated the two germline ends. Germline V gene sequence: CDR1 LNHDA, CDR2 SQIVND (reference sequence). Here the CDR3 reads CASSIDRSVNQPQHF. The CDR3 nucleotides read TGTGCCAGTAGTATAGATCGATCAGTAAATCAGCCCCAGCATTTT.

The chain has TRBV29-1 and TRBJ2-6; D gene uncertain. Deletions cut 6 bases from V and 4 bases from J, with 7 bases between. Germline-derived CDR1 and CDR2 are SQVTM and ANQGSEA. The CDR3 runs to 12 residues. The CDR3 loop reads CSVSRGANVLTF. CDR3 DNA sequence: TGCAGCGTATCGAGGGGGGCCAACGTCCTGACTTTC.

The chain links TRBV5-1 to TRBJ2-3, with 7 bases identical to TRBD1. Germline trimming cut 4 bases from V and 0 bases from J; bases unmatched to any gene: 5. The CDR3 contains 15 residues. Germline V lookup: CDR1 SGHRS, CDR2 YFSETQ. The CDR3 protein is CASSRDSLSTDTQYF. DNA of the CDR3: TGCGCCAGCAGCCGGGACAGCCTAAGCACAGATACGCAGTATTTT.

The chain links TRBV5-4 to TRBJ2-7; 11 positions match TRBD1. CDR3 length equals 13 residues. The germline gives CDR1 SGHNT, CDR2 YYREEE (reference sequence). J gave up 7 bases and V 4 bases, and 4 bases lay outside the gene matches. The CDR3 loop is CASSPDRGQEQYF. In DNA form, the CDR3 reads TGTGCCAGCAGCCCGGACAGGGGGCAGGAGCAGTACTTC.

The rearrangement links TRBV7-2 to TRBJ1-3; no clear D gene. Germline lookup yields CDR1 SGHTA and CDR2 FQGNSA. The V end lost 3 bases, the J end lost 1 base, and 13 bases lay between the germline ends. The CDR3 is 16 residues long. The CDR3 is CASSFSGPGSGNTIYF. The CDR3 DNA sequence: TGTGCCAGCAGCTTTAGTGGACCGGGGTCTGGAAACACCATATATTTT.

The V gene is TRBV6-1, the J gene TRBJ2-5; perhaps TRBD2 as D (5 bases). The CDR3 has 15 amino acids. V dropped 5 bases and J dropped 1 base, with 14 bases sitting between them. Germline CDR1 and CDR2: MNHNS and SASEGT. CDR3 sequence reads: CASSTRTYSQETQYF. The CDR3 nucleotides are TGTGCCAGCAGTACACGGACTTATAGCCAAGAGACCCAGTACTTC.

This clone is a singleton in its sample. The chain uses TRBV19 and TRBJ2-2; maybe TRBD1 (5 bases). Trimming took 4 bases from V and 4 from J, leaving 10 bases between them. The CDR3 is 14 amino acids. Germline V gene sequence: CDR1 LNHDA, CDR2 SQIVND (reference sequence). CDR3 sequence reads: CASSSRQFTGELFF. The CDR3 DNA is TGTGCCAGTAGTAGCCGACAGTTCACCGGGGAGCTGTTTTTT.

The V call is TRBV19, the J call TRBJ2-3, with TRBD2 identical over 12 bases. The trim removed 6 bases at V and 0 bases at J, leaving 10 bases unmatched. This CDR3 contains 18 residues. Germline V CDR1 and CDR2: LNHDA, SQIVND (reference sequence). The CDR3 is CASSRRLAGGPSTDTQYF. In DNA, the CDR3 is TGTGCCAGTAGCCGCCGGCTAGCGGGAGGGCCAAGCACAGATACGCAGTATTTT.

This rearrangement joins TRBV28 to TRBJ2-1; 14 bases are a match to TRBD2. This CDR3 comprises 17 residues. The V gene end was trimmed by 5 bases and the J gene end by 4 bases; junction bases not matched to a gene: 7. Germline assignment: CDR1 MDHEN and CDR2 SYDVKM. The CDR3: CASSPPGLAGGYNEQFF. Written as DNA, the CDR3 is TGTGCCAGCAGTCCCCCCGGACTAGCGGGAGGATACAATGAGCAGTTCTTC.

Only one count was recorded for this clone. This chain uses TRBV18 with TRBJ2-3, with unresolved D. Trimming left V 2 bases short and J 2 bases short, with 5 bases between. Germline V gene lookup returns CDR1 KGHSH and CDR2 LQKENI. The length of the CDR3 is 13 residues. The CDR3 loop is CASSPGHTDTQYF. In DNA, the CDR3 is TGTGCCAGCTCACCAGGCCACACAGATACGCAGTATTTT.

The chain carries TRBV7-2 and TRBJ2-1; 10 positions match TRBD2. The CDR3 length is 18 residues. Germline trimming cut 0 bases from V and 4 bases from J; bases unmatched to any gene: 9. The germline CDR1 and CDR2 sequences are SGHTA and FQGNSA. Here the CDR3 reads CASSLAMASGSIYNEQFF. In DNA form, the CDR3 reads TGTGCCAGCAGCTTAGCGATGGCTAGCGGGAGTATTTACAATGAGCAGTTCTTC.

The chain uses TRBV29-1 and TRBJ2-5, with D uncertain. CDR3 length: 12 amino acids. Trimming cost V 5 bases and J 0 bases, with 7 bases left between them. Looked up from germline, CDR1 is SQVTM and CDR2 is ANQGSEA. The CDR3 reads CSVRNYQETQYF. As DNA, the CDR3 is TGCAGCGTTCGTAACTACCAAGAGACCCAGTACTTC.

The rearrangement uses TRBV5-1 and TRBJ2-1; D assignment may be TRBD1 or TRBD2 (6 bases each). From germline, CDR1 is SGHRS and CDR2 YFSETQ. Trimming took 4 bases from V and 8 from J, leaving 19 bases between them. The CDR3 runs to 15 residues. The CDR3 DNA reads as TGCGCCAGCAGCAAGGGGGGAGTAATCTTAGATGAGCAGTTCTTC. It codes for CASSKGGVILDEQFF.

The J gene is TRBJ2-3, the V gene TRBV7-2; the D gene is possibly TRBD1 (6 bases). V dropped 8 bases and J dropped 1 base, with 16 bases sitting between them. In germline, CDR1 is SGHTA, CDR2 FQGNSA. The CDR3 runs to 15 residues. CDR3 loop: CASAVMAGGTDTQYF. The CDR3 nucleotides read TGTGCCAGCGCTGTGATGGCAGGGGGCACAGATACGCAGTATTTT. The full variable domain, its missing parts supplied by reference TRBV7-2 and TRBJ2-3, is GAGVSQSPSNKVTEKGKDVELRCDPISGHTALYWYRQSLGQGLEFLIYFQGNSAPDKSGLPSDRFSAERTGGSVSTLTIQRTQQEDSAVYLCASAVMAGGTDTQYFGPGTRLTVL.

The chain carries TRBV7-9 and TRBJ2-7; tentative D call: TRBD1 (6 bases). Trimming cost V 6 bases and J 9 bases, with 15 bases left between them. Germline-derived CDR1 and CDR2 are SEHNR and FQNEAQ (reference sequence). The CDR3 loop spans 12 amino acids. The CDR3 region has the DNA TGTGCCAGCAGTCCAACAGGGTCCGCGCAGTACTTC. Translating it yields CASSPTGSAQYF. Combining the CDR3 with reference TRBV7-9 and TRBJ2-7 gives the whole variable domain DTGVSQNPRHKITKRGQNVTFRCDPISEHNRLYWYRQTLGQGPEFLTYFQNEAQLEKSRLLSDRFSAERPKGSFSTLEIQRTEQGDSAMYLCASSPTGSAQYFGPGTRLTVT.

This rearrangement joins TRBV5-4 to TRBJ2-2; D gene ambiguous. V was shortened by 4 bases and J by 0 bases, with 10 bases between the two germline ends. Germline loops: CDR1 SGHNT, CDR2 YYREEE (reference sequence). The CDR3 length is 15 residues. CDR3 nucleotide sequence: TGTGCCAGCAGCCTCATGGGCCCGAACACCGGGGAGCTGTTTTTT. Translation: CASSLMGPNTGELFF.

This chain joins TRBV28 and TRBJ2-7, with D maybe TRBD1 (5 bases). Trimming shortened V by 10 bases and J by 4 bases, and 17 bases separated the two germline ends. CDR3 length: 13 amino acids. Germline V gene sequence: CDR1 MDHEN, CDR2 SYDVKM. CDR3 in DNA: TGTGCCACCCAGGGTCCTTTAACTTACGAGCAGTACTTC. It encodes CATQGPLTYEQYF. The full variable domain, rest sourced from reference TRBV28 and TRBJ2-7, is DVKVTQSSRYLVKRTGEKVFLECVQDMDHENMFWYRQDPGLGLRLIYFSYDVKMKEKGDIPEGYSVSREKKERFSLILESASTNQTSMYLCATQGPLTYEQYFGPGTRLTVT.

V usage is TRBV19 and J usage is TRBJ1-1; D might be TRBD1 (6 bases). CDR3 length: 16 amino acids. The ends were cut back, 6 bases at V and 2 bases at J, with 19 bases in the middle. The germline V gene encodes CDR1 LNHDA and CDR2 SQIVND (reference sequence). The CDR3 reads CASRDTPWTVNTEAFF. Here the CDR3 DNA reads TGTGCCAGTAGGGATACACCGTGGACAGTAAACACTGAAGCTTTCTTT. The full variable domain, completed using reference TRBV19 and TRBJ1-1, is DGGITQSPKYLFRKEGQNVTLSCEQNLNHDAMYWYRQDPGQGLRLIYYSQIVNDFQKGDIAEGYSVSREKKESFPLTVTSAQKNPTAFYLCASRDTPWTVNTEAFFGQGTRLTVV.

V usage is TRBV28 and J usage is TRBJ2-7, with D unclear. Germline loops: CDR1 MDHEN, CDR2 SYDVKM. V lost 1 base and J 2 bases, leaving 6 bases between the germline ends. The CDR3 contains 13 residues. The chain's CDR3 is CASSLSDPYEQYF. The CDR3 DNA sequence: TGTGCCAGCAGTTTATCGGATCCCTACGAGCAGTACTTC.

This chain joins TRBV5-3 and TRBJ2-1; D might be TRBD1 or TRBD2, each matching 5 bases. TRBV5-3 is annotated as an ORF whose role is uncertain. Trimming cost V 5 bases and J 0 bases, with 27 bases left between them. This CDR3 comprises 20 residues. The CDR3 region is CARRNQNRDLLTRSYNEQFF. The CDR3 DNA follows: TGTGCCAGAAGAAACCAAAACCGGGACCTTCTCACTCGCTCCTACAATGAGCAGTTCTTC.

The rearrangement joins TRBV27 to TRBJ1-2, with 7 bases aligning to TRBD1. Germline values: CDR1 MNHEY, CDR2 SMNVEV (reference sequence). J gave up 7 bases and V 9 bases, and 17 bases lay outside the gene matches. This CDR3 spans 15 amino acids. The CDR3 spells CASAQGLNSLVGYTF. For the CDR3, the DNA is TGTGCCAGTGCACAGGGGCTCAATTCGCTCGTTGGCTACACCTTC.